A selection of T cell receptor beta chains follows, all from one sample in a study of blood T cell repertoires in COVID-19. The assay was immunoSEQ multiplex PCR, and TCRdb's table has in-frame clones only and misses some. The profile covers approximately 170,000 clones, with around 80% appearing a single time and around 19% taken by the ten largest. Sequenced input: peripheral blood. Receptor source: an elderly woman with acute or convalescent COVID-19. Each CDR3 is given with its conserved first and last residue. The order of the fields is V gene, J gene, CDR3 protein.

TRBV19	TRBJ2-1	CASSILTGSNEQFF
TRBV6-5	TRBJ2-7	CASVPGQGYHEQYF
TRBV13	TRBJ1-2	CASSLTSLQGISYGYTF
TRBV20-1	TRBJ2-3	CSASLLAGATDTQYF
TRBV6-1	TRBJ1-2	CASSEFPSGYGYTF
TRBV18	TRBJ2-7	CASSPRDKFYEQYF
TRBV28	TRBJ2-1	CASSLQAIWNEQFF
TRBV4-1	TRBJ1-6	CASSPSRGLRLNSPLHF
TRBV5-6	TRBJ1-4	CASSPVRGQEKLFF
TRBV9	TRBJ2-1	CASSTSGTLWHNEQFF
TRBV7-9	TRBJ1-2	CASSPDRDREFYGYTF
TRBV5-6	TRBJ2-7	CASSLVLAGVTYEQYF
TRBV19	TRBJ1-2	CASSSSRGGQGKDGYTF
TRBV7-2	TRBJ2-7	CASSPLSGGSYEQYF
TRBV6-5	TRBJ1-6	CASMGSSYNSPLHF
TRBV19	TRBJ1-3	CASSIDLETGPAGNTIYF
TRBV6-2/TRBV6-3	TRBJ1-2	CASSKITGDYGYTF
TRBV4-2	TRBJ2-7	CASSQGDGGAYEQYF
TRBV27	TRBJ1-2	CASSPQWEGYGYTF
TRBV18	TRBJ2-7	CASSASGGQYEQYF
TRBV6-5	TRBJ2-7	CASNPRAGGAYEQYF
TRBV10-1	TRBJ1-4	CASMKNRTNEKLFF
TRBV5-4	TRBJ2-3	CASSLVGSWRGGTDTQYF
TRBV6-1	TRBJ1-3	CASSESQGSSGNTIYF
TRBV3-1/TRBV3-2	TRBJ2-5	CASSPNREETQYF
TRBV30	TRBJ2-7	CAWNRDSSYEQYF
TRBV6-1	TRBJ2-1	CASSEDRGIYNEQFF
TRBV5-4	TRBJ1-6	CASSFGGGANNSPLHF
TRBV20-1	TRBJ2-1	CSASPWTSASSYNEQFF
TRBV30	TRBJ2-4	CAWSAGPGRDIQYF
TRBV3-1/TRBV3-2	TRBJ1-6	CASSPPRTGFNSPLHF
TRBV6-2/TRBV6-3	TRBJ2-7	CASSYSIYEQYF
TRBV7-9	TRBJ1-6	CASSRGPVAPLHF
TRBV4-2	TRBJ2-3	CASSPGIGGAETDTQYF
TRBV9	TRBJ1-6	CASSPQGDNSPLHF
TRBV6-1	TRBJ1-2	CASSSWDRGPWGYTF
TRBV6-5	TRBJ1-6	CASRTGEGPLHF
TRBV30	TRBJ1-2	CAWSVLNRGHGYTF
TRBV7-2	TRBJ2-7	CASSFVSYEQYF
TRBV5-1	TRBJ1-6	CASTPGGLNSPLHF
TRBV3-1/TRBV3-2	TRBJ1-1	CASSPTGDVTEAFF